This T cell receptor beta chain was found in a study of blood T cell repertoires in COVID-19. Study background: Samples taken during acute and convalescent COVID-19 were collected in the United States, Italy and Spain.

CDR3 length: 13 amino acids. V was cut by 8 bases and J by 4 bases, with 12 bases left in between. Germline V lookup: CDR1 LGHNT, CDR2 FRNRAP. In the original processing: How many nucleated cells were present was estimated from reference gene primer amplification. Sequencing used immunoSEQ multiplex PCR; TCRdb keeps in-frame clones, though not all of them. For V, J and clone size, that table is used; D and trimming come from the DNA. The repertoire consists of approximately 210,000 clones, with approximately 83% occurring once and the leading ten covering 3% to 4%. Sequencing used PBMCs or T cells enriched from blood (not recorded which). This sequence joins TRBV12-5 and TRBJ2-1; D gene unclear. This TCR derives from a woman aged 60-70 years who had recovered from COVID-19. The CDR3 spells CASHSSNYNEQFF. CDR3 nucleotides: TGTGCTAGTCACAGTTCCAATTACAATGAGCAGTTCTTC.